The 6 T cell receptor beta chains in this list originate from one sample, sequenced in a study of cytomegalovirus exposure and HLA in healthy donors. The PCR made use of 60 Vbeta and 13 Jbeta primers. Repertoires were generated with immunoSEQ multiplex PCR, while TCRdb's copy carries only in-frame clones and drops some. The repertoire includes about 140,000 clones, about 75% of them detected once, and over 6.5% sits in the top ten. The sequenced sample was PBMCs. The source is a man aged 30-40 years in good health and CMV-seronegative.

CDR3 protein: CASSVAPRGDRETQYF. For the CDR3, the DNA is TGTGCCAGCAGCGTAGCTCCGCGGGGGGATAGGGAGACCCAGTACTTC. The V call is TRBV9, the J call TRBJ2-5, with 8 bases identical to TRBD2. CDR3 length: 16 residues. V lost 0 bases and J lost 5; bases outside the gene matches: 9. Looked up from germline, CDR1 is SGDLS and CDR2 is YYNGEE.

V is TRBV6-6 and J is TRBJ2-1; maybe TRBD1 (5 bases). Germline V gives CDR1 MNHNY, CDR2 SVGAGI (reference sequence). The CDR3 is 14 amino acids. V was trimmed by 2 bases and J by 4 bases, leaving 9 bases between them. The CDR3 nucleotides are TGTGCCAGCAGTTACATGCAGGGATACAATGAGCAGTTCTTC. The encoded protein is CASSYMQGYNEQFF.

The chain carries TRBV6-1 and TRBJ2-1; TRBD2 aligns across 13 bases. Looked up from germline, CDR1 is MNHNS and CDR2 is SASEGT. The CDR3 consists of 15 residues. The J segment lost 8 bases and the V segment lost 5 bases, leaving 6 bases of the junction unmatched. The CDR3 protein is CASSPRTSGGDEQFF. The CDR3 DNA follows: TGTGCCAGCAGTCCACGGACTAGCGGGGGAGATGAGCAGTTCTTC.

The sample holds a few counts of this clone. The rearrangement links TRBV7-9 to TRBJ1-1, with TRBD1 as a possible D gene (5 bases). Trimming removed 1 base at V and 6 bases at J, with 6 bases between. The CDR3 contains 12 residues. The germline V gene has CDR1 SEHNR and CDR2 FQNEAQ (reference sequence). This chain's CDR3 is CASSLGGAEAFF. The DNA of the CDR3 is TGTGCCAGCAGCTTAGGGGGGGCTGAAGCTTTCTTT. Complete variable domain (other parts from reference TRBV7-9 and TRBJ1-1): DTGVSQNPRHKITKRGQNVTFRCDPISEHNRLYWYRQTLGQGPEFLTYFQNEAQLEKSRLLSDRFSAERPKGSFSTLEIQRTEQGDSAMYLCASSLGGAEAFFGQGTRLTVV.

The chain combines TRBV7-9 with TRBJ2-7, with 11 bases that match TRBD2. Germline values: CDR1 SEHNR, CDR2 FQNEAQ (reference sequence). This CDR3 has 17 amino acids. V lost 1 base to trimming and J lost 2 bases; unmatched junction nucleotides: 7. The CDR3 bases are TGTGCCAGCAGCTTAGGGGGGGGACTAGCGGCCCCCTACGAGCAGTACTTC. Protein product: CASSLGGGLAAPYEQYF.

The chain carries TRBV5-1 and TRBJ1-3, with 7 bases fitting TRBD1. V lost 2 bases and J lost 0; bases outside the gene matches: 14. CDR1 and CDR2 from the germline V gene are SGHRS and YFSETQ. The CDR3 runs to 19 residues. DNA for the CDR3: TGCGCCAGCAGCTTATTTCGACAGGGTGGGCCCTACTCTGGAAACACCATATATTTT. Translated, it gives CASSLFRQGGPYSGNTIYF.